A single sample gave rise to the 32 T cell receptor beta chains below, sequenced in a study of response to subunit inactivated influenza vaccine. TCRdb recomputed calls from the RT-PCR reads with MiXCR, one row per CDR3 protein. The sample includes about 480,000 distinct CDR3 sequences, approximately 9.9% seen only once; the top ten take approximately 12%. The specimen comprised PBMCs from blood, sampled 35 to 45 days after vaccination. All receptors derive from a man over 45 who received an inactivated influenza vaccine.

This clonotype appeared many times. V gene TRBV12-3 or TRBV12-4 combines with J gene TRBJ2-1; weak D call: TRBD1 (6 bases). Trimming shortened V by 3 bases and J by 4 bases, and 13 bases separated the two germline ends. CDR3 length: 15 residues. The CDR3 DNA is TGTGCCAGCAGTTTGGGGGCCGGGGTGTACAATGAGCAGTTCTTC. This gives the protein CASSLGAGVYNEQFF.

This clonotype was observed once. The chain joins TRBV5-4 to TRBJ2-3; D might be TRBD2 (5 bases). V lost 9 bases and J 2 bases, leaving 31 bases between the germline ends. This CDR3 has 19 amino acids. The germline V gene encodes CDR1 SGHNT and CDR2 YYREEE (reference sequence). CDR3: CAMSRGLLCYYIDTDTQYF. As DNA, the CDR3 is TGTGCCATGAGCCGCGGGCTCCTCTGCTATTATATTGACACAGATACGCAGTATTTT.

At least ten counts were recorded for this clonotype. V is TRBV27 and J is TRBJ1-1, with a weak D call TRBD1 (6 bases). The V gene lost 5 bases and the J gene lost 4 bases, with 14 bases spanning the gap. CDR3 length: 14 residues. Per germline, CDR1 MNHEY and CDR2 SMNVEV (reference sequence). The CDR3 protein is CASSPTGLGTEAFF. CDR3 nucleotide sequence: TGTGCCAGCAGTCCTACAGGGTTGGGCACTGAAGCTTTCTTT.

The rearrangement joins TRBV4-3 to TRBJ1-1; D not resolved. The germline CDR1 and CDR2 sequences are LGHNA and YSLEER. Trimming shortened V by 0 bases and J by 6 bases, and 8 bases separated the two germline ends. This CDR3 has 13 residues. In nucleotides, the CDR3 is TGCGCCAGCAGCCAAGAAGGGATGTCTGAAGCTTTCTTT. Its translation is CASSQEGMSEAFF.

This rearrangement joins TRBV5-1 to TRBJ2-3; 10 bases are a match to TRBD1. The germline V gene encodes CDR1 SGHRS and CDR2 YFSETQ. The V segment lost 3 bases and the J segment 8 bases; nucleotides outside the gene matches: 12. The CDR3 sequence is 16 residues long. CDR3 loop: CASSSGTGANQGTQYF. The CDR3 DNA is TGCGCCAGCAGCTCAGGGACAGGGGCTAATCAGGGTACGCAGTATTTT.

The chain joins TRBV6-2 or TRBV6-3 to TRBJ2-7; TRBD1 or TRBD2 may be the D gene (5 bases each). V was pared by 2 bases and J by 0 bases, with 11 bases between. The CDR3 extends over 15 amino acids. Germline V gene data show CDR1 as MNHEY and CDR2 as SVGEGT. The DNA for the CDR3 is TGTGCCAGCAGTTACGCCGGGACCATCTCCTACGAGCAGTACTTC. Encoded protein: CASSYAGTISYEQYF.

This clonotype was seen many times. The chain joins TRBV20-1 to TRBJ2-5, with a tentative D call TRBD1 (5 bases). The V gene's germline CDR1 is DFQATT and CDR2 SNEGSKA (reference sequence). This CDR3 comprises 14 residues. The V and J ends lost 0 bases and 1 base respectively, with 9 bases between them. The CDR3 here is CSARDSTGQETQYF. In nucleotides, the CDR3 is TGCAGTGCTAGAGATAGCACAGGCCAAGAGACCCAGTACTTC.

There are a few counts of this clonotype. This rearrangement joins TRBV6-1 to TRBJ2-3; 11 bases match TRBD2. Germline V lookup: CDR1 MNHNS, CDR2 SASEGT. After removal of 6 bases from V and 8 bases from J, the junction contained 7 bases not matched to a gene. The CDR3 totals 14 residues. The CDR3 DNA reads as TGTGCCAGCAGCCCGGGACTAGCGGAGGCTACGCAGTATTTT. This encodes CASSPGLAEATQYF.

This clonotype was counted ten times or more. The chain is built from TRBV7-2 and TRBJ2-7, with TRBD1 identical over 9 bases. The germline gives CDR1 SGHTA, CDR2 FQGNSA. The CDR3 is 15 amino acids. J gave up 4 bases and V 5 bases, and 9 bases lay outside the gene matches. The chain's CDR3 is CASSPPGTGLYEQYF. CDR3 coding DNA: TGTGCCAGCAGCCCCCCCGGGACAGGGTTGTACGAGCAGTACTTC.

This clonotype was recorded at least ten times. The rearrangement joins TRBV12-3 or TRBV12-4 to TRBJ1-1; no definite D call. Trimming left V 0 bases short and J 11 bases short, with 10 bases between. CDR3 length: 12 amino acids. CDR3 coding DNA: TGTGCCAGCAGTTTAGCTCGGATGAACGCTTTCTTT. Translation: CASSLARMNAFF.

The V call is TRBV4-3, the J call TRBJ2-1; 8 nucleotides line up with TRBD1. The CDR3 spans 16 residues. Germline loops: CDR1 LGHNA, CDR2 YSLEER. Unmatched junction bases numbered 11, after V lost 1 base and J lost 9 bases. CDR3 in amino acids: CASSQVKAGGQGEQFF. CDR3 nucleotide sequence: TGCGCCAGCAGCCAAGTTAAAGCAGGGGGCCAAGGTGAGCAGTTCTTC.

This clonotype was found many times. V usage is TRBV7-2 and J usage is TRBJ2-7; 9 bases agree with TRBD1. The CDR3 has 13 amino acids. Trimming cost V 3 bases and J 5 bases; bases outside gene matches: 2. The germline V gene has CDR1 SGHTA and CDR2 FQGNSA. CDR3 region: CASSFGTGNEQYF. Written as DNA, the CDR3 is TGTGCCAGCAGCTTCGGGACAGGGAACGAGCAGTACTTC.

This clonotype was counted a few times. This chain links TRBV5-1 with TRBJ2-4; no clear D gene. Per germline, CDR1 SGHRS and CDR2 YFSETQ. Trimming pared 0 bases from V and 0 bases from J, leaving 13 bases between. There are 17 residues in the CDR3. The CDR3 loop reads CASSLDQVIAAKNIQYF. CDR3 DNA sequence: TGCGCCAGCAGCTTGGATCAGGTGATTGCAGCCAAAAACATTCAGTACTTC. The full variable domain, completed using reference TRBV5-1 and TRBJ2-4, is KAGVTQTPRYLIKTRGQQVTLSCSPISGHRSVSWYQQTPGQGLQFLFEYFSETQRNKGNFPGRFSGRQFSNSRSEMNVSTLELGDSALYLCASSLDQVIAAKNIQYFGAGTRLSVL.

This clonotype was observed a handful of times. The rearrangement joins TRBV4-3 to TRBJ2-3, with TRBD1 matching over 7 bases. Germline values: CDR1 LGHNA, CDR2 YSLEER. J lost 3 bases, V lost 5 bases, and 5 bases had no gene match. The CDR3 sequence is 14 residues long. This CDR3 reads CASSTRQGTDTQYF. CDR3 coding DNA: TGCGCCAGCAGCACTCGACAGGGAACAGATACGCAGTATTTT.

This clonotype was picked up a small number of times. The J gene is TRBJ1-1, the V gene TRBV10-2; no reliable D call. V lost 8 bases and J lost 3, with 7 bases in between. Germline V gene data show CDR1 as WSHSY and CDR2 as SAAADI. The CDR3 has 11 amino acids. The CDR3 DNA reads TGCGCCAGCGGCAGAGACACTGAAGCTTTCTTT. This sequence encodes CASGRDTEAFF.

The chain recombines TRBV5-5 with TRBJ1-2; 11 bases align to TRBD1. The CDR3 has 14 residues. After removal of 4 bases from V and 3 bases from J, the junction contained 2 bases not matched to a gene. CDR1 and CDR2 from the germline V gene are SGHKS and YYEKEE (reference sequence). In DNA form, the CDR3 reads TGTGCCAGCAGCAGGGGACAGGGGGACTATGGCTACACCTTC. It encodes CASSRGQGDYGYTF. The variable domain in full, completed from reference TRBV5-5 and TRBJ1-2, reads DAGVTQSPTHLIKTRGQQVTLRCSPISGHKSVSWYQQVLGQGPQFIFQYYEKEERGRGNFPDRFSARQFPNYSSELNVNALLLGDSALYLCASSRGQGDYGYTFGSGTRLTVV.

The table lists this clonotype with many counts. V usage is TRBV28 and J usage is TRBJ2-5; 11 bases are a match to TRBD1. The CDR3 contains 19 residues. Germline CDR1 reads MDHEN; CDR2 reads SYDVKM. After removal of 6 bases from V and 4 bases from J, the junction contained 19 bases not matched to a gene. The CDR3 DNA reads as TGTGCCAGCAGCAACGATTCCGGGACAGGGGGACACTCTGTAGAGACCCAGTACTTC. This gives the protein CASSNDSGTGGHSVETQYF. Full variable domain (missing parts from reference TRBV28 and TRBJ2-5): DVKVTQSSRYLVKRTGEKVFLECVQDMDHENMFWYRQDPGLGLRLIYFSYDVKMKEKGDIPEGYSVSREKKERFSLILESASTNQTSMYLCASSNDSGTGGHSVETQYFGPGTRLLVL.

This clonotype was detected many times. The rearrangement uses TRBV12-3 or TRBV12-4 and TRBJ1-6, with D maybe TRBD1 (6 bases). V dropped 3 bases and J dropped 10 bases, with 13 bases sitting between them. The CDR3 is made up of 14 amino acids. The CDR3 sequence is CASSLARGGSPLHF. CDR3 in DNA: TGTGCCAGCAGTTTGGCCAGGGGTGGATCACCCCTCCACTTT.

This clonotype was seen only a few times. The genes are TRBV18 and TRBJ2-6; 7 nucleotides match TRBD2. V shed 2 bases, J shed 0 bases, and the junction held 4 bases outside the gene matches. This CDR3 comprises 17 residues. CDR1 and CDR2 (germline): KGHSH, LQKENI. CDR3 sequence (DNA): TGTGCCAGCTCACCATCGACGGGGGGCTCTGGGGCCAACGTCCTGACTTTC. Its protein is CASSPSTGGSGANVLTF. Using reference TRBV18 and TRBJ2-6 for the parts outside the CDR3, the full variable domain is NAGVMQNPRHLVRRRGQEARLRCSPMKGHSHVYWYRQLPEEGLKFMVYLQKENIIDESGMPKERFSAEFPKEGPSILRIQQVVRGDSAAYFCASSPSTGGSGANVLTFGAGSRLTVL.

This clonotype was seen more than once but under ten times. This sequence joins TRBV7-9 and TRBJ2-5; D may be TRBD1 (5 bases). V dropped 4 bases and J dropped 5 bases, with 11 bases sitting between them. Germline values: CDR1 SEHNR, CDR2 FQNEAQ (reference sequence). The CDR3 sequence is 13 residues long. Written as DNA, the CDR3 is TGTGCCAGCAGCTGGCAGGGATTGGAGACCCAGTACTTC. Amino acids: CASSWQGLETQYF.

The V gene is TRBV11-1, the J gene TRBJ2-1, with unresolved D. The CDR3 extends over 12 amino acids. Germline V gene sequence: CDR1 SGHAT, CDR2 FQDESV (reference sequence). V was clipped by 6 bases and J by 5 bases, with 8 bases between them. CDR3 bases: TGTGCCAGCAGACGGCCCGACAATGAGCAGTTCTTC. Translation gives CASRRPDNEQFF.

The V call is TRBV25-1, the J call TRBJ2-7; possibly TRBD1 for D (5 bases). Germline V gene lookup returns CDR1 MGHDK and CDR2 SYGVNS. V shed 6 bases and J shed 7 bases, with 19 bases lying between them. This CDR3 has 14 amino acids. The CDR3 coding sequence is TGTGCCAGCAGCTCATCGCAGGGTTGGTGGGAGCAGTACTTC. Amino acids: CASSSSQGWWEQYF.

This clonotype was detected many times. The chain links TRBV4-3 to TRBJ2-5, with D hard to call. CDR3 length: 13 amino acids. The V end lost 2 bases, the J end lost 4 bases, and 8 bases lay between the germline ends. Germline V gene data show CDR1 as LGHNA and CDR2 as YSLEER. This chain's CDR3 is CASSQSLRETQYF. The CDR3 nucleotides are TGCGCCAGCAGCCAATCCTTGAGAGAGACCCAGTACTTC.

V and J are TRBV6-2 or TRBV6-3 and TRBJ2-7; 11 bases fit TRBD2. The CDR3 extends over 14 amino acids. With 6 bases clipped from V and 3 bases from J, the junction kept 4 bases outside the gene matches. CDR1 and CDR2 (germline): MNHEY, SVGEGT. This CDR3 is CASSVAGGYYEQYF. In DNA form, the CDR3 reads TGTGCCAGCAGCGTAGCGGGAGGGTACTACGAGCAGTACTTC.

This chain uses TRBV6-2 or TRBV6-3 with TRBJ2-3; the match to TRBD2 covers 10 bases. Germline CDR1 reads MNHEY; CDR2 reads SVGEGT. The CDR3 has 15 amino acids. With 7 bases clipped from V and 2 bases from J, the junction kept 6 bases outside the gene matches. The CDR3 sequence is CASKDTSGATDTQYF. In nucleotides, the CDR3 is TGTGCCAGCAAAGATACTAGCGGGGCCACAGATACGCAGTATTTT.

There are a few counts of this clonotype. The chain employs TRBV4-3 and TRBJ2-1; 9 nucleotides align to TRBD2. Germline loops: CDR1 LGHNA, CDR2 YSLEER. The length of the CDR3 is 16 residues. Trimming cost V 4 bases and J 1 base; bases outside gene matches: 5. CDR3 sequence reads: CASSPLAGRSYNEQFF. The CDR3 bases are TGCGCCAGCAGCCCCCTAGCGGGACGGTCCTACAATGAGCAGTTCTTC.

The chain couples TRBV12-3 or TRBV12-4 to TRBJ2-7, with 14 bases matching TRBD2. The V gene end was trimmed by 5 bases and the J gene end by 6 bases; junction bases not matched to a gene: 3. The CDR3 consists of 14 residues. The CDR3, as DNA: TGTGCCAGCAGTAGACTAGCGGGGGGGTTCGAGCAGTACTTC. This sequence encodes CASSRLAGGFEQYF.

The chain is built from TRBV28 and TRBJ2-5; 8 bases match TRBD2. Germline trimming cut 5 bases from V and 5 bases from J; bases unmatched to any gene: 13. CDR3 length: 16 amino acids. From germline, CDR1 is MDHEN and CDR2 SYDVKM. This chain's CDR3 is CASSGIAAGGAETQYF. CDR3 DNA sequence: TGTGCCAGCAGTGGAATTGCGGCGGGAGGAGCGGAGACCCAGTACTTC. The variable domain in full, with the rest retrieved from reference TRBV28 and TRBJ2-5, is DVKVTQSSRYLVKRTGEKVFLECVQDMDHENMFWYRQDPGLGLRLIYFSYDVKMKEKGDIPEGYSVSREKKERFSLILESASTNQTSMYLCASSGIAAGGAETQYFGPGTRLLVL.

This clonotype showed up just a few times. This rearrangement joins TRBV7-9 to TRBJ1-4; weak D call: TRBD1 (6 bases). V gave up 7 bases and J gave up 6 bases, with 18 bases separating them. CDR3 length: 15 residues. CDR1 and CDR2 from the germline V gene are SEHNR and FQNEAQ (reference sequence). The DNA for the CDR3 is TGTGCCAGCATCCTTACAGGAGCAGGGGATGAAAAACTGTTTTTT. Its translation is CASILTGAGDEKLFF.

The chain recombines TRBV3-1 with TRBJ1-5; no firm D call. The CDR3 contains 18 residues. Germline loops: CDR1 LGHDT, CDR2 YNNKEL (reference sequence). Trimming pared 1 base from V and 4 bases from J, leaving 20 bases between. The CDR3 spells CASSQGTDPSPHNQPQHF. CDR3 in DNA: TGTGCCAGCAGCCAAGGGACGGACCCCTCCCCCCATAATCAGCCCCAGCATTTT.

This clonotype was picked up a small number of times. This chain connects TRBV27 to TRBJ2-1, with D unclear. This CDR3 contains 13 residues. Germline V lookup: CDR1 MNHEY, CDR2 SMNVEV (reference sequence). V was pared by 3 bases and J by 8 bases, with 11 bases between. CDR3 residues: CASSFWDSHEQFF. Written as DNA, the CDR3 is TGTGCCAGCAGTTTTTGGGATTCCCATGAGCAGTTCTTC.

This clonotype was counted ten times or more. CDR3 residues: CSALRGDTQYF. In DNA form, the CDR3 reads TGCAGTGCTCTCAGGGGGGATACGCAGTATTTT. The V gene is TRBV20-1, the J gene TRBJ2-3, with 7 bases aligning to TRBD1. J lost 6 bases, V lost 5 bases, and 2 bases had no gene match. Looked up from germline, CDR1 is DFQATT and CDR2 is SNEGSKA (reference sequence). The CDR3 covers 11 residues.